These 10 T cell receptor beta chains were sequenced from one sample in a study of PD-1 blockade in classical Hodgkin lymphoma. Sequencing used immunoSEQ multiplex PCR; TCRdb keeps in-frame clones, though not all of them. Counted here are nearly 55,000 clones, more than 65% occurring once; the ten biggest clones make up 15% to 20%. Every one of the patients relapsed after autologous stem cell transplantation (brentuximab vedotin exposure was variable). The specimen was peripheral blood mononuclear cells (PBMCs), collected at baseline. These receptors all stem from a human donor with classical Hodgkin lymphoma.

The rearrangement joins TRBV10-3 to TRBJ1-1, with a weak D call TRBD1 (5 bases). This CDR3 spans 15 amino acids. In germline, CDR1 is ENHRY, CDR2 SYGVKD. Trimming shortened V by 5 bases and J by 2 bases, and 15 bases separated the two germline ends. The CDR3 DNA is TGTGCCATCAGTCTATCCGGGACGGGTAACACTGAAGCTTTCTTT. This translates into CAISLSGTGNTEAFF.

The chain recombines TRBV5-6 with TRBJ2-5; no reliable D call. V lost 4 bases to trimming and J lost 3 bases, with 10 bases between them. The CDR3 has 13 amino acids. Germline V gene sequence: CDR1 SGHDT, CDR2 YYEEEE. In DNA, the CDR3 is TGTGCCAGCAGCGTGGGTAGTGAAGAGACCCAGTACTTC. This translates into CASSVGSEETQYF.

The rearrangement joins TRBV10-3 to TRBJ1-1; D not resolved. CDR3 length: 16 amino acids. The V gene's germline CDR1 is ENHRY and CDR2 SYGVKD. V was cut by 1 base and J by 1 base, with 13 bases left in between. CDR3 loop: CAISELRLGWNTEAFF. CDR3 coding DNA: TGTGCCATCAGTGAGTTGCGGTTGGGATGGAACACTGAAGCTTTCTTT.

V gene TRBV25-1 combines with J gene TRBJ1-2; D is uncertain. CDR3 length equals 12 residues. V lost 3 bases and J lost 4, with 6 bases in between. Looked up from germline, CDR1 is MGHDK and CDR2 is SYGVNS. Here the CDR3 DNA reads TGTGCCAGCAGTGACCGGGGCTATGGCTACACCTTC. Amino acids: CASSDRGYGYTF.

J is TRBJ2-5 and V is TRBV10-3, with TRBD1 as a possible D gene (6 bases). V lost 2 bases and J lost 1, with 17 bases in between. Per the germline V gene, CDR1 is ENHRY and CDR2 is SYGVKD. The CDR3 consists of 17 residues. The CDR3 is CAISEAGFGQIQETQYF. The CDR3 DNA is TGTGCCATCAGTGAGGCGGGCTTTGGACAGATCCAAGAGACCCAGTACTTC.

This clone was picked up a small number of times. V usage is TRBV10-3 and J usage is TRBJ2-2; 8 nucleotides align to TRBD1. Trimming removed 8 bases from V and 0 bases from J; junction bases left unmatched: 2. The germline V gene has CDR1 ENHRY and CDR2 SYGVKD. This CDR3 comprises 14 residues. Here the CDR3 DNA reads TGTGCCATCGGGACAGGCGCGAACACCGGGGAGCTGTTTTTT. This codes for CAIGTGANTGELFF.

This clone has only a few counts. The V call is TRBV12-5, the J call TRBJ2-1; 10 bases match TRBD2. J lost 6 bases, V lost 9 bases, and 11 bases had no gene match. This CDR3 is built from 15 residues. The germline V gene encodes CDR1 LGHNT and CDR2 FRNRAP. The CDR3 reads CASLKREGGSNEQFF. CDR3 nucleotide sequence: TGTGCTAGCCTCAAGCGGGAGGGAGGTTCCAATGAGCAGTTCTTC.

Here the CDR3 reads CASSRDGTTGQTQYF. As DNA, the CDR3 is TGTGCCAGCAGCCGAGACGGGACTACCGGCCAGACCCAGTACTTC. This chain joins TRBV7-2 and TRBJ2-5; 7 bases match TRBD2. Germline-derived CDR1 and CDR2 are SGHTA and FQGNSA. This CDR3 is built from 15 residues. Trimming took 5 bases from V and 6 from J; bases not matched to a gene: 12. The entire variable domain, with the rest obtained from reference TRBV7-2 and TRBJ2-5, is as follows: GAGVSQSPSNKVTEKGKDVELRCDPISGHTALYWYRQSLGQGLEFLIYFQGNSAPDKSGLPSDRFSAERTGGSVSTLTIQRTQQEDSAVYLCASSRDGTTGQTQYFGPGTRLLVL.

V usage is TRBV6-5 and J usage is TRBJ2-5; possible D gene TRBD2, 6 bases. Deletions cut 0 bases from V and 4 bases from J, with 15 bases between. Germline lookup yields CDR1 MNHEY and CDR2 SVGAGI. The CDR3 length is 16 residues. This CDR3 reads CASSYSGRRAGETQYF. The CDR3 DNA follows: TGTGCCAGCAGTTACTCAGGACGGAGGGCAGGAGAGACCCAGTACTTC.

The chain combines TRBV11-1 with TRBJ2-2; 7 positions match TRBD1. The germline CDR1 and CDR2 sequences are SGHAT and FQDESV (reference sequence). The CDR3 contains 15 residues. Trimming at V came to 5 bases and at J to 3 bases, leaving 6 bases not matched to a gene. The CDR3 is CASSPDRRYTGELFF. The CDR3 DNA follows: TGTGCCAGCAGCCCGGACAGGAGATACACCGGGGAGCTGTTTTTT.